The 29 T cell receptor beta chains listed next were all sequenced from one sample in a study of shared T cell receptors in the human thymus. This table comes from immunoSEQ multiplex PCR, and its TCRdb copy is limited to in-frame clones, with some not included. The sample lists 500,000 to 750,000 clones; roughly 90% were seen once. These data also formed part of another study, on human thymus T cells.

What was sequenced was thymocytes. The receptor set was obtained from a boy younger than two with a congenital heart defect.

The chain couples TRBV4-3 to TRBJ2-4; 10 positions match TRBD2. V lost 1 base to trimming and J lost 2 bases; unmatched junction nucleotides: 8. The CDR3 extends over 18 amino acids. The germline V gene has CDR1 LGHNA and CDR2 YSLEER. The CDR3 is CASSQVGLAGVTKNIQYF. For the CDR3, the DNA is TGCGCCAGCAGCCAAGTTGGGCTAGCGGGAGTAACCAAAAACATTCAGTACTTC.

V usage is TRBV7-9 and J usage is TRBJ2-5, with 9 bases that match TRBD2. CDR3 size: 17 residues. Germline CDR1 SEHNR, CDR2 FQNEAQ (reference sequence). Trimming cost V 2 bases and J 0 bases; bases outside gene matches: 7. For the CDR3, the DNA is TGTGCCAGCAGCTTATTTCGACTAGCGGATTACCAAGAGACCCAGTACTTC. Amino acids: CASSLFRLADYQETQYF.

The gene calls are TRBV12-5 and TRBJ1-2; possible D gene TRBD1, 5 bases. Germline loops: CDR1 LGHNT, CDR2 FRNRAP. The CDR3 has 16 amino acids. Trimming took 0 bases from V and 4 from J, leaving 15 bases between them. The CDR3 sequence is CASGLVRGIRAYGYTF. The CDR3 DNA sequence: TGTGCTAGTGGTTTGGTACGGGGGATTCGGGCCTATGGCTACACCTTC.

The chain carries TRBV5-6 and TRBJ1-2; no definite D call. CDR1 and CDR2 (germline): SGHDT, YYEEEE. The V end was cut by 4 bases, the J end by 4 bases, with 23 bases between. The CDR3 consists of 17 residues. The CDR3 sequence is CASSKPGPTKGGYGYTF. The CDR3 DNA is TGTGCCAGCAGCAAACCGGGCCCCACGAAAGGAGGCTATGGCTACACCTTC.

This clone was counted a few times. The chain combines TRBV12-5 with TRBJ2-7, with D possibly being TRBD2 (6 bases). The CDR3 runs 15 residues. Germline-derived CDR1 and CDR2 are LGHNT and FRNRAP. V lost 1 base and J 6 bases, leaving 16 bases between the germline ends. The CDR3 DNA reads TGTGCTAGTGGTTTGGCCGCACAAGGGAGGCGCGAGCAGTACTTC. It translates to CASGLAAQGRREQYF.

The V gene is TRBV19, the J gene TRBJ1-2, with 7 bases lining up with TRBD1. The CDR3 is 14 amino acids. The ends lost 4 bases at V and 5 bases at J; junction bases unmatched: 7. Germline V CDR1 and CDR2: LNHDA, SQIVND (reference sequence). Here the CDR3 reads CASSTDRPGYGYTF. CDR3 nucleotides: TGTGCCAGTAGTACGGACAGGCCGGGGTATGGCTACACCTTC.

The CDR3 DNA is TGCGCCAGCAGTCATCCTCCAGGAATTCTAGCCAAAAACATTCAGTACTTC. This encodes CASSHPPGILAKNIQYF. The V call is TRBV23-1, the J call TRBJ2-4; D remains unclear. TRBV23-1 belongs to the ORF category, with a function that is uncertain. The CDR3 is made up of 17 amino acids. Trimming left V 3 bases short and J 0 bases short, with 15 bases between.

V is TRBV15 and J is TRBJ2-2; 10 positions match TRBD2. This CDR3 region has 16 residues. With V trimmed by 7 bases and J by 5 bases, 10 bases remained unmatched. Germline V gene data show CDR1 as LNHNV and CDR2 as YYDKDF (reference sequence). The CDR3 sequence is CATTALSGGPTGELFF. CDR3 DNA sequence: TGTGCCACCACCGCCCTTAGCGGGGGGCCTACCGGGGAGCTGTTTTTT.

DNA for the CDR3: TGTGCCAGCAGCTCCGGACAGGGGGCTCAAGAGACCCAGTACTTC. This translates into CASSSGQGAQETQYF. J is TRBJ2-5 and V is TRBV9; 11 nucleotides align to TRBD1. CDR3 size: 15 residues. The J segment lost 2 bases and the V segment lost 4 bases, leaving 4 bases of the junction unmatched. Per germline, CDR1 SGDLS and CDR2 YYNGEE.

The chain joins TRBV9 to TRBJ2-7; tentative D call: TRBD2 (7 bases). V was cut by 7 bases and J by 6 bases, with 29 bases left in between. The V gene's germline CDR1 is SGDLS and CDR2 YYNGEE. The CDR3 is made up of 17 amino acids. The CDR3 sequence: CASSLPRGEGHGCEQYF. For the CDR3, the DNA is TGTGCCAGCTCTCTACCGAGGGGGGAGGGCCATGGTTGCGAGCAGTACTTC.

In this sample, this clone turned up a few times. The chain employs TRBV4-3 and TRBJ1-4; 8 bases match TRBD1. V dropped 9 bases and J dropped 8; count of bases not matched to a gene: 11. The CDR3 totals 14 residues. The germline V gene has CDR1 LGHNA and CDR2 YSLEER. DNA for the CDR3: TGCGCCAGTAAACCCGGACAGGGCCAAGAAAAACTGTTTTTT. Protein product: CASKPGQGQEKLFF.

The J gene is TRBJ2-2, the V gene TRBV4-2; D may be TRBD2 (5 bases). The V gene's germline CDR1 is LGHNA and CDR2 YNFKEQ. Trimming took 2 bases from V and 0 from J, leaving 22 bases between them. The CDR3 spans 20 residues. In nucleotides, the CDR3 is TGTGCCAGCAGCCAAACCTACCCCTCGGAGGTAGCACCGAACACCGGGGAGCTGTTTTTT. It specifies CASSQTYPSEVAPNTGELFF.

This sequence joins TRBV27 and TRBJ1-3; 9 nucleotides match TRBD1. The CDR3 covers 18 residues. J lost 1 base, V lost 6 bases, and 13 bases had no gene match. Per the germline V gene, CDR1 is MNHEY and CDR2 is SMNVEV (reference sequence). The CDR3 sequence: CASSNTTGQGRSGNTIYF. The CDR3, as DNA: TGTGCCAGCAGCAATACTACGGGACAGGGAAGGTCTGGAAACACCATATATTTT.

The chain links TRBV19 to TRBJ1-2, with 7 nucleotides matching TRBD1. The CDR3 is 15 residues long. Germline assignment: CDR1 LNHDA and CDR2 SQIVND (reference sequence). The ends lost 5 bases at V and 3 bases at J; junction bases unmatched: 9. CDR3 DNA: TGTGCCAGTAGTCCCCGACAGGGAGGCGACTATGGCTACACCTTC. This gives the protein CASSPRQGGDYGYTF.

V gene TRBV27 combines with J gene TRBJ2-4, with a tentative D call TRBD1 (6 bases). There are 16 residues in the CDR3. In germline, CDR1 is MNHEY, CDR2 SMNVEV (reference sequence). Trimming left V 5 bases short and J 0 bases short, with 14 bases between. This chain's CDR3 is CASSRSGDIAKNIQYF. The DNA for the CDR3 is TGTGCCAGCAGTAGGTCAGGGGACATAGCCAAAAACATTCAGTACTTC.

This clone was detected only once. The chain uses TRBV27 and TRBJ2-1, with TRBD2 identical over 8 bases. The CDR3 has 14 amino acids. CDR1 and CDR2 (germline): MNHEY, SMNVEV (reference sequence). The V segment lost 7 bases and the J segment 5 bases; nucleotides outside the gene matches: 7. CDR3 loop: CASKRLAQNNEQFF. The CDR3 DNA sequence: TGTGCCAGCAAGCGACTAGCGCAAAACAATGAGCAGTTCTTC.

This rearrangement joins TRBV14 to TRBJ1-1, with 8 nucleotides matching TRBD1. This CDR3 has 15 amino acids. The germline CDR1 and CDR2 sequences are SGHDN and FVKESK. The ends lost 3 bases at V and 2 bases at J; junction bases unmatched: 5. The CDR3 DNA follows: TGTGCCAGCAGCCAGCAGGACAGGGCCAACACTGAAGCTTTCTTT. Its translation: CASSQQDRANTEAFF.

The chain has TRBV27 and TRBJ2-1, with TRBD1 matching 10 bases. Germline V gene sequence: CDR1 MNHEY, CDR2 SMNVEV (reference sequence). After removal of 5 bases from V and 5 bases from J, the junction contained 9 bases not matched to a gene. This CDR3 comprises 16 residues. The CDR3 coding sequence is TGTGCCAGCAGTCCTTCCGGGACAGGGGTCCACAATGAGCAGTTCTTC. It translates to CASSPSGTGVHNEQFF.

This clone was detected only once. The gene calls are TRBV7-2 and TRBJ1-1, with D unclear. This CDR3 has 14 amino acids. Germline V gives CDR1 SGHTA, CDR2 FQGNSA. V dropped 0 bases and J dropped 3 bases, with 8 bases sitting between them. The CDR3: CASSLADGDTEAFF. CDR3 nucleotide sequence: TGTGCCAGCAGCTTAGCGGACGGGGACACTGAAGCTTTCTTT.

The J gene is TRBJ2-7, the V gene TRBV19, with 8 bases aligning to TRBD2. Germline V gives CDR1 LNHDA, CDR2 SQIVND (reference sequence). CDR3 length equals 11 residues. V lost 8 bases, J lost 4 bases, and 1 base stayed unmatched. Here the CDR3 reads CASREGYEQYF. In nucleotides, the CDR3 is TGTGCCAGTCGGGAGGGGTACGAGCAGTACTTC.

This clone appeared once. The chain employs TRBV5-6 and TRBJ1-1, with 7 bases lining up with TRBD1. This CDR3 region has 19 residues. J lost 4 bases, V lost 5 bases, and 23 bases had no gene match. Germline V gene lookup returns CDR1 SGHDT and CDR2 YYEEEE. For the CDR3, the DNA is TGTGCCAGCAGTTCTACCGCTTTGACAGGGCGCGGGGAAACCACTGAAGCTTTCTTT. Protein product: CASSSTALTGRGETTEAFF.

V is TRBV4-2 and J is TRBJ2-1, with D possibly matching TRBD2 (6 bases). The germline V gene encodes CDR1 LGHNA and CDR2 YNFKEQ. With 1 base removed from V and 5 bases from J, the gap between germline ends came to 15 bases. This CDR3 is 16 amino acids long. Here the CDR3 DNA reads TGTGCCAGCAGCCAAGTCCCCGGGAGCCCCGACAATGAGCAGTTCTTC. It specifies CASSQVPGSPDNEQFF.

The gene calls are TRBV27 and TRBJ2-1, with 9 bases fitting TRBD2. CDR3 length equals 15 residues. With V trimmed by 6 bases and J by 6 bases, 9 bases remained unmatched. In germline, CDR1 is MNHEY, CDR2 SMNVEV (reference sequence). The CDR3 reads CASRWGTSTGNEQFF. The CDR3 DNA reads TGTGCCAGCAGATGGGGGACTAGCACGGGCAATGAGCAGTTCTTC.

The V gene is TRBV4-2, the J gene TRBJ2-5, with 10 nucleotides matching TRBD1. Germline CDR1 LGHNA, CDR2 YNFKEQ. CDR3 size: 17 residues. Germline trimming cut 1 base from V and 5 bases from J; bases unmatched to any gene: 10. This CDR3 is CASSQVLDRGRGETQYF. DNA for the CDR3: TGTGCCAGCAGCCAAGTCCTTGACAGGGGGCGTGGGGAGACCCAGTACTTC.

The chain joins TRBV6-1 to TRBJ2-7, with a possible D match to TRBD1 (5 bases). Germline loops: CDR1 MNHNS, CDR2 SASEGT. Trimming removed 4 bases from V and 2 bases from J, with 9 bases in between. This CDR3 has 13 amino acids. CDR3 in DNA: TGTGCCAGCAGTGTACAGGTACCCTACGAGCAGTACTTC. Translation gives CASSVQVPYEQYF.

V is TRBV7-3 and J is TRBJ2-1; 13 bases agree with TRBD2. The CDR3 has 16 residues. The V gene's germline CDR1 is SGHTA and CDR2 FQGTGA. V gave up 2 bases and J gave up 5 bases; unmatched junction bases: 3. In DNA, the CDR3 is TGTGCCAGCAGCTTACGGACTAGCGGGAGCCACAATGAGCAGTTCTTC. This translates into CASSLRTSGSHNEQFF.

The chain has TRBV7-9 and TRBJ2-7; 13 bases map to TRBD2. In germline, CDR1 is SEHNR, CDR2 FQNEAQ (reference sequence). This CDR3 is built from 17 residues. V lost 5 bases and J lost 7; bases outside the gene matches: 14. The CDR3 DNA sequence: TGTGCCAGCAGCCCTACGCCGGGACTAGCGGGGCCGGGGGAGCAGTACTTC. Translation gives CASSPTPGLAGPGEQYF.

The chain recombines TRBV5-4 with TRBJ2-5; possibly TRBD2 for D (7 bases). CDR1 SGHNT and CDR2 YYREEE come from the germline V gene (reference sequence). V lost 0 bases and J 4 bases, leaving 13 bases between the germline ends. The CDR3 consists of 15 residues. The DNA of the CDR3 is TGTGCCAGCAGCTTGGTGGGGGGGCTAAGAGAGACCCAGTACTTC. Translation gives CASSLVGGLRETQYF.

The genes are TRBV25-1 and TRBJ2-7; D remains unclear. V lost 1 base, J lost 7 bases, and 5 bases lay in between. This CDR3 region has 11 residues. Germline CDR1 reads MGHDK; CDR2 reads SYGVNS. DNA for the CDR3: TGTGCCAGCAGTGAATCGAGAGAGCAGTACTTC. It yields the protein CASSESREQYF.